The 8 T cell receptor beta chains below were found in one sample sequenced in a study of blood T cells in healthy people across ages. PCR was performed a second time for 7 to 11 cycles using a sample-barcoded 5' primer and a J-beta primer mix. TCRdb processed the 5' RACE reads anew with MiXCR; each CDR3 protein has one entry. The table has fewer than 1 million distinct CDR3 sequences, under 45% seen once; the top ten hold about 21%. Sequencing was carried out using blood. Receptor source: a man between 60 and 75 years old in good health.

The CDR3 nucleotides are TGTGCCAGCAGCCCCCGCGGGGGGGATTACGCGCAGTACTTC. Residues: CASSPRGGDYAQYF. The genes are TRBV7-2 and TRBJ2-5, with 9 nucleotides matching TRBD2. From germline, CDR1 is SGHTA and CDR2 FQGNSA. The CDR3 loop spans 14 amino acids. V was pared by 5 bases and J by 11 bases, with 12 bases of the junction left unmatched.

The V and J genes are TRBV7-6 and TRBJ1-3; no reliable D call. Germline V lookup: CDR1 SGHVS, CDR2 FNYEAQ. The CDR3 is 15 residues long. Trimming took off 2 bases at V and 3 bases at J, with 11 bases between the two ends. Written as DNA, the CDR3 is TGTGCCAGCAGCTTAAAAATCAGTAGTGGAAACACCATATATTTT. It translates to CASSLKISSGNTIYF.

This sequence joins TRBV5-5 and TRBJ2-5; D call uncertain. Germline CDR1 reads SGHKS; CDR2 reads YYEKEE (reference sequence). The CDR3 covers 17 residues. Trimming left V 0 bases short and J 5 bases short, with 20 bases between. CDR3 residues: CASSLDSLVAMGETQYF. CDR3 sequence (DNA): TGTGCCAGCAGCTTGGATTCGCTAGTTGCGATGGGGGAGACCCAGTACTTC.

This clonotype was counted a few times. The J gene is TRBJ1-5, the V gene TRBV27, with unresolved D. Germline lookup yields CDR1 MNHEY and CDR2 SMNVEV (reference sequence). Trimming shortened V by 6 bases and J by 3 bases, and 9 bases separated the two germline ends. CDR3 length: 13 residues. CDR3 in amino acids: CASSQTTNQPQHF. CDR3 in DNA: TGTGCCAGCAGCCAAACTACCAATCAGCCCCAGCATTTT.

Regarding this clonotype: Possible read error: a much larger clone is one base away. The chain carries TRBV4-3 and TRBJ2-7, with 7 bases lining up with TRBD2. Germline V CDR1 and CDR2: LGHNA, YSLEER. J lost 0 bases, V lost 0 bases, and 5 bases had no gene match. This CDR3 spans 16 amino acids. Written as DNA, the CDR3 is TGCGCCAGCAGCCAAGATTTCAGCGGGACCTCCTACGAGCAGTACTTC. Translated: CASSQDFSGTSYEQYF.

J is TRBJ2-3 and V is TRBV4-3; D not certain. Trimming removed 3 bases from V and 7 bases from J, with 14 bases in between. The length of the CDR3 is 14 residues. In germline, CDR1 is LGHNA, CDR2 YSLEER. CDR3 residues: CASSHGQGRYTQYF. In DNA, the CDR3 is TGCGCCAGCAGCCACGGCCAAGGCAGGTATACGCAGTATTTT.

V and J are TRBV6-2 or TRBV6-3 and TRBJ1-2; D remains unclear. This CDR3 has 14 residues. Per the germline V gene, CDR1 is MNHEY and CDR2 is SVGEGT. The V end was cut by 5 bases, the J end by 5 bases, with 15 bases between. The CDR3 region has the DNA TGTGCCAGCAGTGACCCTCAACAGCGATATGGCTACACCTTC. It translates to CASSDPQQRYGYTF.

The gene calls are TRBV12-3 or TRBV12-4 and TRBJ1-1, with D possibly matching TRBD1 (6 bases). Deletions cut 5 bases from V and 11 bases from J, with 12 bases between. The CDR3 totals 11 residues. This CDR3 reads CASSARGPAFF. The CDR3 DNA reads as TGTGCCAGCAGTGCCAGGGGACCTGCTTTCTTT.